Shown below are 30 T cell receptor beta chains from a single sample sequenced in a study of beta chain features in type 1 diabetes. Expressed TCRB transcripts got sequenced, as all isolated RNA was reverse transcribed. Produced via immunoSEQ multiplex PCR; TCRdb's table is partial and in-frame only. The sample holds some 150,000 clones, under 60% seen once. The source material was Tregs from blood. The receptors shown here come from a man aged 18 to 35 in good health.

This sequence joins TRBV10-3 and TRBJ1-5; TRBD1 is a possible D gene (5 bases). The V and J ends lost 2 bases and 3 bases respectively, with 8 bases between them. CDR1 is ENHRY, CDR2 SYGVKD, per germline. The CDR3 has 14 amino acids. This CDR3 is CAISEGGTNQPQHF. Here the CDR3 DNA reads TGTGCCATCAGTGAGGGAGGGACCAATCAGCCCCAGCATTTT.

This clone was counted between two and nine times. The chain has TRBV19 and TRBJ1-2; D is perhaps TRBD1 (6 bases). Per germline, CDR1 LNHDA and CDR2 SQIVND (reference sequence). The V end was cut by 7 bases, the J end by 5 bases, with 14 bases between. The CDR3 covers 13 residues. In nucleotides, the CDR3 is TGTGCCAGTAAGTTCCAGGGGAGTTATGGCTACACCTTC. The encoded protein is CASKFQGSYGYTF.

The DNA of the CDR3 is TGTGCCAGCAGCCAAGACTGGGCAGGCAATAACTATGGCTACACCTTC. Its translation: CASSQDWAGNNYGYTF. V is TRBV4-2 and J is TRBJ1-2; D unclear. CDR1 is LGHNA, CDR2 YNFKEQ, per germline. V was cut by 0 bases and J by 1 base, with 12 bases left in between. The CDR3 runs 16 residues.

The genes are TRBV5-4 and TRBJ2-7; the match to TRBD2 covers 8 bases. The germline V gene has CDR1 SGHNT and CDR2 YYREEE (reference sequence). The trim removed 0 bases at V and 6 bases at J, leaving 11 bases unmatched. CDR3 length: 16 residues. In nucleotides, the CDR3 is TGTGCCAGCAGCTTGGCTCCGGTAGCGGGGCTTTCCGAGCAGTACTTC. This codes for CASSLAPVAGLSEQYF.

This chain connects TRBV11-2 to TRBJ2-7, with 11 positions matching TRBD2. The V gene's germline CDR1 is SGHAT and CDR2 FQNNGV. V was clipped by 4 bases and J by 3 bases; unmatched bases: 5. The CDR3 loop spans 15 amino acids. The CDR3 spells CASSSPGLAVYEQYF. The CDR3 DNA sequence: TGTGCCAGCAGCTCACCGGGACTAGCGGTCTACGAGCAGTACTTC.

CDR3 region: CASSRTWAGGSYEQYF. As DNA, the CDR3 is TGTGCCAGTAGTAGGACTTGGGCCGGTGGATCCTACGAGCAGTACTTC. This chain joins TRBV19 and TRBJ2-7, with D possibly being TRBD2 (5 bases). Germline V lookup: CDR1 LNHDA, CDR2 SQIVND (reference sequence). V lost 4 bases and J lost 1, with 17 bases in between. The CDR3 runs to 16 residues.

CDR3 in DNA: TGTGCCAGCAGGTTAGCCTCGTTGGGTTACGAGCAGTACTTC. Its translation: CASRLASLGYEQYF. The V and J genes are TRBV6-6 and TRBJ2-7; D uncertain. The V gene lost 6 bases and the J gene lost 4 bases, with 16 bases spanning the gap. This CDR3 comprises 14 residues. Looked up from germline, CDR1 is MNHNY and CDR2 is SVGAGI (reference sequence).

V usage is TRBV29-1 and J usage is TRBJ2-3; 9 positions agree with TRBD1. The trim removed 7 bases at V and 1 base at J, leaving 3 bases unmatched. CDR1 is SQVTM and CDR2 is ANQGSEA in the germline V gene. The CDR3 runs 13 residues. CDR3 amino acids: CSAWTGGTDTQYF. CDR3 DNA: TGCAGCGCGTGGACAGGGGGCACAGATACGCAGTATTTT.

This clone has more than one count but fewer than ten. The V gene is TRBV19, the J gene TRBJ2-7; TRBD1 aligns across 8 bases. The CDR3 spans 14 residues. The V and J ends lost 7 bases and 2 bases, in that order; junction bases with no gene match: 7. CDR1 is LNHDA and CDR2 is SQIVND in the germline V gene (reference sequence). The CDR3 region is CASKLTGDTYEQYF. The CDR3, as DNA: TGTGCCAGTAAACTGACAGGGGACACCTACGAGCAGTACTTC.

The rearrangement uses TRBV4-3 and TRBJ1-2; maybe TRBD1 (6 bases). The CDR3 is 13 amino acids. Trimming took off 1 base at V and 8 bases at J, with 11 bases between the two ends. Germline lookup yields CDR1 LGHNA and CDR2 YSLEER. The CDR3 protein is CASSQVTGLGYTF. The CDR3 DNA is TGCGCCAGCAGCCAAGTTACAGGGCTCGGCTACACCTTC.

This clone was recorded a few times. This chain connects TRBV20-1 to TRBJ2-7; 7 bases align to TRBD1. V was clipped by 5 bases and J by 3 bases; unmatched bases: 1. CDR1 DFQATT and CDR2 SNEGSKA come from the germline V gene (reference sequence). The CDR3 contains 11 residues. The CDR3 sequence is CSARDSYEQYF. The CDR3 DNA is TGCAGTGCTCGGGACAGCTACGAGCAGTACTTC.

This clone occurred once. The junction shows a germline mismatch at one end, possibly a read error. The sample holds other DNA sequences that translate to the same CDR3. The chain couples TRBV5-4 to TRBJ2-5, with 7 positions matching TRBD1. Germline lookup yields CDR1 SGHNT and CDR2 YYREEE (reference sequence). The CDR3 extends over 13 amino acids. The CDR3 is CASSPRDRETQYF. The DNA of the CDR3 is TGCGCCAGCAGCCCCCGGGACAGAGAGACCCAGTACTTC.

The V gene is TRBV7-9, the J gene TRBJ1-2; unclear D gene. V lost 1 base to trimming and J lost 7 bases, with 10 bases between them. The CDR3 sequence is 13 residues long. The germline gives CDR1 SEHNR, CDR2 FQNEAQ (reference sequence). CDR3 nucleotide sequence: TGTGCCAGCAGCTTAGGTGGCTCGGGTGGCTACACCTTC. It translates to CASSLGGSGGYTF. Variable domain in full (rest from reference TRBV7-9 and TRBJ1-2): DTGVSQNPRHKITKRGQNVTFRCDPISEHNRLYWYRQTLGQGPEFLTYFQNEAQLEKSRLLSDRFSAERPKGSFSTLEIQRTEQGDSAMYLCASSLGGSGGYTFGSGTRLTVV.

This clone turned up a few times. V and J are TRBV25-1 and TRBJ1-1; 7 bases are a match to TRBD1. V was clipped by 5 bases and J by 2 bases; unmatched bases: 8. From germline, CDR1 is MGHDK and CDR2 SYGVNS. The CDR3 has 15 amino acids. CDR3 loop: CASSPHTGDNTEAFF. CDR3 bases: TGTGCCAGCAGTCCCCACACAGGGGACAACACTGAAGCTTTCTTT.

This sequence joins TRBV7-9 and TRBJ2-1, with 8 nucleotides matching TRBD2. Germline CDR1 and CDR2: SEHNR and FQNEAQ (reference sequence). V gave up 4 bases and J gave up 4 bases; unmatched junction bases: 6. The CDR3 spans 15 residues. In DNA form, the CDR3 reads TGTGCCAGCAGCTCCCCGGGACTAGGTTACAATGAGCAGTTCTTC. Its translation is CASSSPGLGYNEQFF. Variable domain in full (rest from reference TRBV7-9 and TRBJ2-1): DTGVSQNPRHKITKRGQNVTFRCDPISEHNRLYWYRQTLGQGPEFLTYFQNEAQLEKSRLLSDRFSAERPKGSFSTLEIQRTEQGDSAMYLCASSSPGLGYNEQFFGPGTRLTVL.

The chain joins TRBV6-5 to TRBJ1-6; D gene ambiguous. This CDR3 has 12 residues. CDR1 is MNHEY and CDR2 is SVGAGI in the germline V gene. The ends were cut back, 8 bases at V and 13 bases at J, with 15 bases in the middle. The CDR3 nucleotides are TGTGCCAGCCCTCTCTGGGAGTCTCCCCTCCACTTT. The encoded protein is CASPLWESPLHF.

The chain employs TRBV19 and TRBJ2-1, with a weak D call TRBD2 (6 bases). This CDR3 region has 13 residues. Trimming took 7 bases from V and 2 from J, leaving 9 bases between them. The V gene's germline CDR1 is LNHDA and CDR2 SQIVND (reference sequence). The CDR3 reads CASMRGPYNEQFF. CDR3 nucleotides: TGTGCCAGTATGCGGGGCCCCTACAATGAGCAGTTCTTC. Full variable domain (outside the CDR3, taken from reference TRBV19 and TRBJ2-1): DGGITQSPKYLFRKEGQNVTLSCEQNLNHDAMYWYRQDPGQGLRLIYYSQIVNDFQKGDIAEGYSVSREKKESFPLTVTSAQKNPTAFYLCASMRGPYNEQFFGPGTRLTVL.

The chain combines TRBV10-3 with TRBJ1-2; tentative D call: TRBD1 (5 bases). In germline, CDR1 is ENHRY, CDR2 SYGVKD. This CDR3 is 15 amino acids long. Trimming removed 7 bases from V and 6 bases from J, with 21 bases in between. The CDR3 DNA is TGTGCCATCACCCCCACCTGGGCAGGGAATGATGGCTACACCTTC. Its protein product is CAITPTWAGNDGYTF.

The genes are TRBV5-1 and TRBJ1-6; tentative D call: TRBD1 (5 bases). The CDR3 covers 15 residues. Trimming took 0 bases from V and 10 from J, leaving 14 bases between them. Per germline, CDR1 SGHRS and CDR2 YFSETQ. The CDR3: CASSLEGREGSPLHF. In nucleotides, the CDR3 is TGCGCCAGCAGCTTGGAGGGCAGGGAAGGCTCACCCCTCCACTTT. The full variable domain, with the rest looked up from reference TRBV5-1 and TRBJ1-6, is KAGVTQTPRYLIKTRGQQVTLSCSPISGHRSVSWYQQTPGQGLQFLFEYFSETQRNKGNFPGRFSGRQFSNSRSEMNVSTLELGDSALYLCASSLEGREGSPLHFGNGTRLTVT.

This sequence joins TRBV7-2 and TRBJ2-1; maybe TRBD1 (5 bases). The CDR3 is 13 residues long. Between the trimmed V and J ends, which lost 6 bases and 4 bases, there was a span of 10 bases. The germline CDR1 and CDR2 sequences are SGHTA and FQGNSA. CDR3 DNA sequence: TGTGCCAGCAGGTACAGGAGTTACAATGAGCAGTTCTTC. Its translation is CASRYRSYNEQFF.

This sequence joins TRBV4-2 and TRBJ2-1; TRBD2 might be the D (6 bases). This CDR3 spans 15 amino acids. V lost 4 bases, J lost 7 bases, and 17 bases lay in between. The germline V gene encodes CDR1 LGHNA and CDR2 YNFKEQ. CDR3 residues: CASSPLNGLANEQFF. The CDR3 coding sequence is TGTGCCAGCAGCCCGCTAAACGGTCTAGCGAATGAGCAGTTCTTC.

The V call is TRBV6-5, the J call TRBJ2-1; TRBD2 is a possible D gene (5 bases). The CDR3 contains 13 residues. CDR1 is MNHEY and CDR2 is SVGAGI in the germline V gene. V gave up 6 bases and J gave up 4 bases, with 10 bases separating them. CDR3 protein: CASRVAPYNEQFF. CDR3 DNA sequence: TGTGCCAGCAGGGTAGCGCCATACAATGAGCAGTTCTTC.

In its sample, this clone was seen a few times. The chain combines TRBV10-2 with TRBJ2-3, with TRBD2 identical over 10 bases. The CDR3 is 15 amino acids. V dropped 5 bases and J dropped 7; count of bases not matched to a gene: 9. Germline values: CDR1 WSHSY, CDR2 SAAADI. The CDR3 DNA sequence: TGCGCCAGCAGTTTAGCGGGGGGTTCGGGGAATACGCAGTATTTT. Protein product: CASSLAGGSGNTQYF.

This clone has more than one count but fewer than ten. The V and J genes are TRBV4-1 and TRBJ2-1, with 8 bases lining up with TRBD2. V shed 2 bases, J shed 7 bases, and the junction held 4 bases outside the gene matches. Germline loops: CDR1 MGHRA, CDR2 YSYEKL. CDR3 length equals 14 residues. The CDR3 DNA reads TGCGCCAGCAGCCAATTTAGCGGGAAAAATGAGCAGTTCTTC. Protein sequence: CASSQFSGKNEQFF.

J is TRBJ2-3 and V is TRBV7-2, with D perhaps TRBD2 (7 bases). Trimming left V 7 bases short and J 5 bases short, with 16 bases between. Germline V gene lookup returns CDR1 SGHTA and CDR2 FQGNSA. CDR3 length: 14 residues. CDR3 loop: CASTQGGAGDTQYF. Here the CDR3 DNA reads TGTGCCAGCACCCAAGGGGGGGCTGGAGATACGCAGTATTTT.

This clone has more than one count but fewer than ten. This chain links TRBV29-1 with TRBJ2-7, with 14 positions matching TRBD2. The CDR3 contains 17 residues. The germline CDR1 and CDR2 sequences are SQVTM and ANQGSEA. V lost 5 bases, J lost 2 bases, and 11 bases stayed unmatched. CDR3 protein: CSVQGLAGARSTYEQYF. The CDR3 nucleotides are TGCAGCGTTCAGGGACTAGCGGGGGCCCGATCGACCTACGAGCAGTACTTC.

The chain recombines TRBV4-3 with TRBJ2-1; 9 positions match TRBD1. Trimming at V came to 2 bases and at J to 9 bases, leaving 17 bases not matched to a gene. The CDR3 runs to 18 residues. Germline V gene data show CDR1 as LGHNA and CDR2 as YSLEER. DNA for the CDR3: TGCGCCAGCAGCCAAATGGGTCTCCGGGACAGGGAATTGGGTGAGCAGTTCTTC. Protein sequence: CASSQMGLRDRELGEQFF.

This clone was observed a handful of times. The V gene is TRBV9, the J gene TRBJ2-1; 9 bases fit TRBD2. Trimming removed 7 bases from V and 5 bases from J; junction bases left unmatched: 7. This CDR3 has 14 amino acids. Germline CDR1 and CDR2: SGDLS and YYNGEE. For the CDR3, the DNA is TGTGCCAGCGCCATTAGCGGGGGACACAATGAGCAGTTCTTC. Residues: CASAISGGHNEQFF.

This clone came up a few times. The J gene is TRBJ2-1, the V gene TRBV19; 8 nucleotides match TRBD1. Germline CDR1 is LNHDA and CDR2 is SQIVND (reference sequence). V was pared by 5 bases and J by 6 bases, with 6 bases of the junction left unmatched. The length of the CDR3 is 14 residues. CDR3 nucleotides: TGTGCCAGTAGTCCCCAGGGGGCGCGCAATGAGCAGTTCTTC. It specifies CASSPQGARNEQFF.

The CDR3 loop is CASSITQGTYGYTF. As DNA, the CDR3 is TGTGCCAGCAGCATCACACAGGGAACCTATGGCTACACCTTC. The chain couples TRBV7-8 to TRBJ1-2; the D gene is possibly TRBD1 (6 bases). CDR3 length equals 14 residues. Germline lookup yields CDR1 SGHVS and CDR2 FQNEAQ. Trimming removed 5 bases from V and 4 bases from J, with 14 bases in between.